Listed below are T cell receptor beta chains from one sample, sequenced in a study of early stage breast cancer tumors. Measured with immunoSEQ multiplex PCR; TCRdb has only the in-frame clones, and not every one. This sample carries some 72,000 clones, 65% to 85% of them seen once, and the ten largest clones take roughly 3.5%. Sequenced sample: blood. The receptor set was obtained from a person between 60 and 70 years old with breast cancer. CDR3s include the opening cysteine and the closing phenylalanine or tryptophan. Each record gives: J gene, V gene, CDR3 protein.

TRBJ1-3 TRBV9 CASSLWSDSGNTIYF
TRBJ1-1 TRBV2 CASSDVGWTEAFF
TRBJ2-1 TRBV4-1 CASSQGFGRTGIYNEQFF
TRBJ2-3 TRBV15 CATSIFSGEFTDTQYF
TRBJ2-7 TRBV7-9 CASSPGQYEQYF
TRBJ2-3 TRBV27 CASSLAGGTDTQYF
TRBJ2-3 TRBV2 CASSEWRATDTQYF
TRBJ2-2 TRBV10-1 CASSESSGRYTGELFF
TRBJ2-2 TRBV19 CASSRDLLGELFF
TRBJ2-2 TRBV6-6 CASSTPGGSGELFF
TRBJ1-2 TRBV6-5 CASSYRQNYGYTF
TRBJ2-2 TRBV30 CAWRPGGGVGELFF
TRBJ2-5 TRBV18 CASSPLAGVEETQYF
TRBJ2-7 TRBV29-1 CSALGQGDYEQYF
TRBJ2-2 TRBV11-2 CASSLLAGNTGELFF
TRBJ2-1 TRBV5-1 CASSSSGTMLLEQFF
TRBJ1-2 TRBV28 CASMSQGYGYTF
TRBJ2-1 TRBV19 CASSQGNSYNEQFF
TRBJ1-5 TRBV30 CAWSGLEATQPQHF
TRBJ2-1 TRBV19 CASSIAADNEQFF
TRBJ2-5 TRBV7-3 CASSENYQETQYF
TRBJ1-2 TRBV5-1 CASSPDRNYGYTF
TRBJ2-1 TRBV9 CASSVARGLCSLF
TRBJ1-2 TRBV18 CASSLTGNGYTF
TRBJ2-1 TRBV4-1 CASSHGQAPNEQFF
TRBJ1-1 TRBV27 CASSFITGGTEAFF
TRBJ2-2 TRBV5-4 CASSSPRSNTGELFF
TRBJ2-7 TRBV10-3 CAISDTELTYEQYF
TRBJ2-1 TRBV7-2 CASSLLSEQFF
TRBJ2-2 TRBV11-3 CASRRADNTGELFF
TRBJ1-2 TRBV27 CASSLFRSGYGYTF
TRBJ1-2 TRBV2 CASSITTGGYGYTF
TRBJ1-5 TRBV28 CASSLGGNSNQPQHF
TRBJ1-2 TRBV29-1 CSVGGGVYGYTF
TRBJ2-7 TRBV9 CASSAASHGTGIYF
TRBJ2-7 TRBV19 CASSIRLARESYEQYF
TRBJ1-1 TRBV20-1 CSAGQRGEAFF
TRBJ2-2 TRBV6-1 CASTGQMDTGELFF
TRBJ2-1 TRBV2 CASRQLAGPYNEQFF
TRBJ2-5 TRBV7-2 CASSLGLMETQYF
TRBJ2-3 TRBV27 CASRRGGTDTQYF
TRBJ2-5 TRBV6-1 CASSSPGAGETQYF
TRBJ1-1 TRBV4-3 CASSQVGQGNTEAFF
TRBJ2-2 TRBV19 CASSSGLGGTGELFF
TRBJ1-2 TRBV20-1 CSAMGAVGYTF
TRBJ1-2 TRBV6-6 CASSGGIGVGGYTF
TRBJ1-3 TRBV6-1 CASRAPGVPGNTIYF
TRBJ2-5 TRBV5-1 CASSRSGVVETQYF
TRBJ2-2 TRBV6-4 CASSDRASGELFF
TRBJ2-7 TRBV7-2 CASSFRHGDEQYF
TRBJ2-7 TRBV7-2 CASSSPNRAEQYF
TRBJ2-7 TRBV11-2 CASSLWGQSYEQYF
TRBJ1-5 TRBV30 CAWSGAGTGKSQPQHF
TRBJ2-7 TRBV6-5 CASRRGANYEQYF
TRBJ2-5 TRBV18 CASSPRTSEETQYF